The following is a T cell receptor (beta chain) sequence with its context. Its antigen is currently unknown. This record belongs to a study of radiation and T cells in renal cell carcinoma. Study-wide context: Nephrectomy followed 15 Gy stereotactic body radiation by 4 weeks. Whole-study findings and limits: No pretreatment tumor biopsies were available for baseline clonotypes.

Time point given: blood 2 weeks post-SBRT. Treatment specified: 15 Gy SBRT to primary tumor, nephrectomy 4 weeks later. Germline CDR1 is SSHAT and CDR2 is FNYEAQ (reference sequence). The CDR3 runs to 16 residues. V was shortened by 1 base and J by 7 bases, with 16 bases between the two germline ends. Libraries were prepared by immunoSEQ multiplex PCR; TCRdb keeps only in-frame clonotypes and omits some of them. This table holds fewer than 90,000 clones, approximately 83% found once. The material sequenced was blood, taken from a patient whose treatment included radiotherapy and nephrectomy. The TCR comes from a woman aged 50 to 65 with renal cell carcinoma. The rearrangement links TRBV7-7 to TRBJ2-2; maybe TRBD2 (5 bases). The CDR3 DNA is TGTGCCAGCAGCTTAGGGGGTCCGGGAATCGGCGGGGAGCTGTTTTTT. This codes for CASSLGGPGIGGELFF.